The T cell receptor beta chain under discussion was sequenced for a study of blood T cell repertoires in COVID-19. Overall study: PBMCs, B-cell-depleted T cells, or T cells were the source of the cDNA or gDNA that made up the material.

Method: immunoSEQ multiplex PCR; TCRdb's copy keeps in-frame clones and lacks some. The sample records some 77,000 clones, about four fifths being singletons. The CDR3 length is 16 residues. CDR1 is MDHEN, CDR2 SYDVKM, per germline. The V end lost 6 bases, the J end lost 0 bases, and 15 bases lay between the germline ends. V gene TRBV28 combines with J gene TRBJ1-5; tentative D call: TRBD1 (6 bases). Sequenced material: peripheral blood. This TCR was sampled from a woman aged 70-85 years with acute or convalescent COVID-19. CDR3 protein: CASRRYRADSNQPQHF. The DNA of the CDR3 is TGTGCCAGCAGGCGTTACAGGGCAGATAGCAATCAGCCCCAGCATTTT.